The 10 T cell receptor beta chains below all came from one sample that was sequenced in a study of radiation and T cells in renal cell carcinoma. Time point here: blood 4 weeks post-SBRT, at nephrectomy. This sample's treatment: 15 Gy SBRT to primary tumor, nephrectomy 4 weeks later. Repertoires were generated with immunoSEQ multiplex PCR, while TCRdb's copy carries only in-frame clones and drops some. The table records approximately 92,000 clones, around 81% of them present only once. The source was blood, collected from a patient whose treatment included radiotherapy and nephrectomy. Source of these receptors: a man aged 45-65 years with renal cell carcinoma.

The V call is TRBV2, the J call TRBJ2-4; D is unclear. V lost 5 bases and J lost 6, with 5 bases in between. Germline V lookup: CDR1 SNHLY, CDR2 FYNNEI. This CDR3 region has 11 residues. The CDR3 protein is CASSTRNIQYF. The CDR3 DNA sequence: TGTGCCAGCAGTACAAGAAACATTCAGTACTTC.

V and J are TRBV28 and TRBJ2-1, with 10 bases aligning to TRBD2. Trimming took 4 bases from V and 5 from J; bases not matched to a gene: 8. The CDR3 is 16 amino acids. Germline V gives CDR1 MDHEN, CDR2 SYDVKM. CDR3 sequence reads: CASSSLAGILNNEQFF. The CDR3, as DNA: TGTGCCAGCAGTTCACTAGCGGGAATCCTCAACAATGAGCAGTTCTTC. The variable domain in full, with the rest retrieved from reference TRBV28 and TRBJ2-1, is DVKVTQSSRYLVKRTGEKVFLECVQDMDHENMFWYRQDPGLGLRLIYFSYDVKMKEKGDIPEGYSVSREKKERFSLILESASTNQTSMYLCASSSLAGILNNEQFFGPGTRLTVL.

In this sample, this clone turned up once. The chain joins TRBV2 to TRBJ1-1; D is undetermined. Germline CDR1 reads SNHLY; CDR2 reads FYNNEI. Deletions cut 10 bases from V and 7 bases from J, with 10 bases between. The CDR3 loop spans 10 amino acids. CDR3 amino acids: CATSVGEAFF. DNA of the CDR3: TGTGCCACCTCGGTGGGTGAAGCTTTCTTT.

The chain combines TRBV6-1 with TRBJ2-2; the match to TRBD1 covers 7 bases. The J segment lost 7 bases and the V segment lost 0 bases, leaving 11 bases of the junction unmatched. From germline, CDR1 is MNHNS and CDR2 SASEGT. The CDR3 is 17 residues long. CDR3 sequence: CASSEAQGQVLGGELFF. As DNA, the CDR3 is TGTGCCAGCAGTGAAGCCCAAGGACAGGTTCTCGGCGGGGAGCTGTTTTTT.

J is TRBJ2-7 and V is TRBV10-3; 10 bases map to TRBD1. CDR3 length: 16 residues. Germline V gives CDR1 ENHRY, CDR2 SYGVKD. Germline trimming cut 5 bases from V and 4 bases from J; bases unmatched to any gene: 11. Written as DNA, the CDR3 is TGTGCCATCAGTCTTCGTCCGGGACAGGGGACGTACGAGCAGTACTTC. It is translated as CAISLRPGQGTYEQYF.

The gene calls are TRBV19 and TRBJ1-1, with TRBD1 as a possible D gene (5 bases). V was trimmed by 10 bases and J by 0 bases, leaving 18 bases between them. The CDR3 sequence is 15 residues long. Germline values: CDR1 LNHDA, CDR2 SQIVND (reference sequence). The CDR3 nucleotides read TGTGCCACCCAAATGAGGGGCGGGATGAACACTGAAGCTTTCTTT. Protein: CATQMRGGMNTEAFF.

V and J are TRBV5-1 and TRBJ2-2, with D tentatively TRBD1 (6 bases). Germline loops: CDR1 SGHRS, CDR2 YFSETQ. The ends were cut back, 0 bases at V and 3 bases at J, with 6 bases in the middle. The CDR3 loop spans 14 amino acids. The CDR3 bases are TGCGCCAGCAGCTTGGCAGGGGACACCGGGGAGCTGTTTTTT. This sequence encodes CASSLAGDTGELFF.

This rearrangement joins TRBV27 to TRBJ1-2, with 9 nucleotides matching TRBD1. This CDR3 spans 14 amino acids. Germline trimming cut 5 bases from V and 10 bases from J; bases unmatched to any gene: 11. Germline CDR1 and CDR2: MNHEY and SMNVEV (reference sequence). CDR3 DNA sequence: TGTGCCAGCAGTCGGGACAGGGATCGAGTAAACTACACCTTC. This translates into CASSRDRDRVNYTF.

This clone was seen a few times. The chain is built from TRBV6-5 and TRBJ2-1; D may correspond to TRBD1 or TRBD2 (5 bases each). The CDR3 length is 14 residues. Trimming stripped 4 bases from V and 7 bases from J, with 14 bases between. CDR1 and CDR2 from the germline V gene are MNHEY and SVGAGI. The CDR3 loop is CASSFPGTNNEQFF. Here the CDR3 DNA reads TGTGCCAGCAGTTTCCCCGGGACCAATAATGAGCAGTTCTTC.

The J gene is TRBJ2-3, the V gene TRBV19; TRBD1 matches 8 bases. CDR1 is LNHDA and CDR2 is SQIVND in the germline V gene (reference sequence). The CDR3 covers 15 residues. V trimming: 6 bases; J trimming: 0 bases; junction bases outside the gene matches: 5. The CDR3: CASRADRASTDTQYF. CDR3 DNA sequence: TGTGCCAGTAGAGCGGACAGGGCCAGCACAGATACGCAGTATTTT.